This entry describes one T cell receptor beta chain. The sample is drawn from a study of blood T cell repertoires in COVID-19. Contact with a PCR-confirmed or clinician-diagnosed COVID-19 case occurred within 2 weeks of entry. Unmatched junction bases numbered 7, after V lost 0 bases and J lost 2 bases. CDR1 and CDR2 (germline): GTSNPN, SVGIG (reference sequence). The CDR3 is made up of 16 amino acids. Repertoires were generated with immunoSEQ multiplex PCR, while TCRdb's copy carries only in-frame clones and drops some. This sample has about 200,000 clones; about four fifths occur once, and the top ten carry approximately 4.9%.

The sequenced sample consisted of PBMCs or T cells enriched from blood (not recorded which). The receptor was derived from a woman aged 50 to 65 who had been exposed to COVID-19. This chain uses TRBV30 with TRBJ1-5, with 7 bases lining up with TRBD1. The CDR3 DNA reads as TGTGCCTGGAGTGTACAGGGGCCGGGGGGCAATCAGCCCCAGCATTTT. Its translation: CAWSVQGPGGNQPQHF.